The clone carrying this TCR beta chain has ten or more counts. RNA transcripts provided the source from which TCR beta CDR3 regions were amplified. RT-PCR in the first round (using the HTBI primer set) targeted the TCR CDR3. TCRdb processed the multiplex PCR reads anew with MiXCR; each CDR3 protein has one entry. The table shows 560,000 or so distinct CDR3 sequences, with around 45% occurring only once. The V gene end was trimmed by 4 bases and the J gene end by 4 bases; junction bases not matched to a gene: 4. This CDR3 comprises 15 residues. Per the germline V gene, CDR1 is KGHDR and CDR2 is SFDVKD. Over 18 months, lack of ophthalmopathy progression marked Graves' hyperthyroidism as stable. In patients aged 18 to 65, hyperthyroidism was newly diagnosed, with duration under 2 months. The study excluded patients with uncontrolled infection, other autoimmune disease, pregnancy or lactation. This record belongs to a study of T cells in Graves' hyperthyroidism and ophthalmopathy.

The TCR originated in a woman in her late teens or twenties with Graves' hyperthyroidism. Sequencing was performed on peripheral blood or thyroid tissue (not recorded which). The chain joins TRBV24-1 to TRBJ2-5; 11 bases align to TRBD1. CDR3 loop: CATSDPDRGRETQYF. The DNA of the CDR3 is TGTGCCACCAGTGACCCGGACAGGGGGCGAGAGACCCAGTACTTC.